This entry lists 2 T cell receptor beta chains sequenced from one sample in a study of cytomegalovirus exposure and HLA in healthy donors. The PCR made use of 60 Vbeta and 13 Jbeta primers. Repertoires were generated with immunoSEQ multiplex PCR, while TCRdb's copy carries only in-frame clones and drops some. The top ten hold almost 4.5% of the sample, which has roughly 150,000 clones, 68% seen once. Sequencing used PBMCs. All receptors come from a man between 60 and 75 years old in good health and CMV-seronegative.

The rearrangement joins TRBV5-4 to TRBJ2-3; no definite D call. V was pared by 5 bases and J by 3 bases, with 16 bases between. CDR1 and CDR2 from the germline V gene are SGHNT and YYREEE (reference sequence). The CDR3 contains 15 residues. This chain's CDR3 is CASSPSRARTDTQYF. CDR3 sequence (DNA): TGTGCCAGCAGTCCTAGTCGCGCGCGGACAGATACGCAGTATTTT.

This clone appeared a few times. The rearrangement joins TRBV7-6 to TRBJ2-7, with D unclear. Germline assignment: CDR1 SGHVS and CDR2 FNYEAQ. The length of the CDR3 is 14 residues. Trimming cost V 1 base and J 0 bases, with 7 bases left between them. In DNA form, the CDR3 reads TGTGCCAGCAGCTTAGGTACAGCCTCCTACGAGCAGTACTTC. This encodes CASSLGTASYEQYF.